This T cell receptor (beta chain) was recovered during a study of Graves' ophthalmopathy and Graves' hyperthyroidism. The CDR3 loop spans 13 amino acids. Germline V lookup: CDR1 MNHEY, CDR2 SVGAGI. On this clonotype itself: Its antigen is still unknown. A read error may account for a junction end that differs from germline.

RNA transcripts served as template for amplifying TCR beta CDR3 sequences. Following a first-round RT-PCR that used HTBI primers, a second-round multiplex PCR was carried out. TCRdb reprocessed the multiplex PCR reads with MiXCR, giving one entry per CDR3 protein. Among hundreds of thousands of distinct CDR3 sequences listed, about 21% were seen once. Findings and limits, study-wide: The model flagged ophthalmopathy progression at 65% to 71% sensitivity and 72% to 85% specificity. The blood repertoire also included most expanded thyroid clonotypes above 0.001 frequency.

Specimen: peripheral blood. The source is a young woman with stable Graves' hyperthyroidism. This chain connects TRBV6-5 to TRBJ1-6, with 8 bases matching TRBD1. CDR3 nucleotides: TGTGCCAGCTTTCAGGGGGCTAATTCACTCCTCCACTTT. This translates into CASFQGANSLLHF.